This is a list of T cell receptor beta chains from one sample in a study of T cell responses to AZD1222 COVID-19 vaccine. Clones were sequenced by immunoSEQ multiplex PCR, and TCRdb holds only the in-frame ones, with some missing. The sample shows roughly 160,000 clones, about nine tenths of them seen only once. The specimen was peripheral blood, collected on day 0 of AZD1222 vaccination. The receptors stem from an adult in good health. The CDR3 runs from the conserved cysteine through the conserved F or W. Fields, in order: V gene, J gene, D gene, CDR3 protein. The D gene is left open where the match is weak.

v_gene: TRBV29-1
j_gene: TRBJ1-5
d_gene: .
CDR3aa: CSIKGTGGQPQHF

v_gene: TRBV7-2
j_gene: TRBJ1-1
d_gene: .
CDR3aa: CASPLTGRENTEAFF

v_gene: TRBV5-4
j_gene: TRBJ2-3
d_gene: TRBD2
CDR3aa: CASRQQFRTSVLDTQYF

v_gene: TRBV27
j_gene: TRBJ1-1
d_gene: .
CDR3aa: CASRAHDTLEAFF

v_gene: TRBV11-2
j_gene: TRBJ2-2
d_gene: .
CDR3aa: CASSFRTATGELFF

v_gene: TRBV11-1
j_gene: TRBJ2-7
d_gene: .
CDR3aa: CASSLAGTEQYF

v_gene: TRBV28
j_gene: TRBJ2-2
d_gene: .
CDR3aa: CASSLSLNTGELFF

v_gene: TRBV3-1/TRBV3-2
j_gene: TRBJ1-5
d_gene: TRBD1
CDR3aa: CASSQGGTALNQPQHF

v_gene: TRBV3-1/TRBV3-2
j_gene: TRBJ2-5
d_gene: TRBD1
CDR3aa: CASSQDTGQGATQYF

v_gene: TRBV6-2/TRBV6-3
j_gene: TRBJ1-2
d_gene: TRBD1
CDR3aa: CASSLRSGTGRANYGYTF

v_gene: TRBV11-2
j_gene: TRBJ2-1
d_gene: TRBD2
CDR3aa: CASSLGLLRGGYNEQFF

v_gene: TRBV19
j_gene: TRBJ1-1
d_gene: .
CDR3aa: CASSSGARGQNTEAFF

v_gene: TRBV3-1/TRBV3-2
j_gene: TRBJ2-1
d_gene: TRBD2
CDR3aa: CASSQDASGAYNEQFF

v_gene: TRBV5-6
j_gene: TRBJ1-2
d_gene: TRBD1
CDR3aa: CASSDSRGVGYGYTF

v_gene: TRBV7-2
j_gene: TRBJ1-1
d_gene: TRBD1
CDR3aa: CASSLGQGNTEAFF

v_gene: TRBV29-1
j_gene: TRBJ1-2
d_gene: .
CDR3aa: CSVEGLGKNYGYTF

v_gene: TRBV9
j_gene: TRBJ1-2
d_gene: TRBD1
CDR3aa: CASSPTPGQGVGGYTF

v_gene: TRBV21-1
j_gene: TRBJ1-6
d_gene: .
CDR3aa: CASSKWPGQCSSYNSPLHF

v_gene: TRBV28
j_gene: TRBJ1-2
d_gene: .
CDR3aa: CASSHLTSNYGYTF

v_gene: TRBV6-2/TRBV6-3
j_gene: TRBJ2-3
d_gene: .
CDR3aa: CASSYSAGEGDTQYF

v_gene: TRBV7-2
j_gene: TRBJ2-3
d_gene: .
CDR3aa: CASSLKGGAVDTQYF

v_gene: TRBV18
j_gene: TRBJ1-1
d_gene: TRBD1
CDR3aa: CASSPLDRPNTEAFF

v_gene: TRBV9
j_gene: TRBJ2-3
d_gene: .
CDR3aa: CASTPGQDTQYF

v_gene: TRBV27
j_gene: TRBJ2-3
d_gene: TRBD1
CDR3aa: CASSLSPDRLTDTQYF

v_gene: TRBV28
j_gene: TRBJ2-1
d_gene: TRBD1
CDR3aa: CASSYRDRDGNEQFF

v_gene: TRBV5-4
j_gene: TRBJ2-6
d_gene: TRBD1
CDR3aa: CASSRNLQGVGSGANVLTF

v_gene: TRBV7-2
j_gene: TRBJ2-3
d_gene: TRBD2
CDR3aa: CASRKTGGGATDTQYF

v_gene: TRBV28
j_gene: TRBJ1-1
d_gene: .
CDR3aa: CASREMGTEAFF

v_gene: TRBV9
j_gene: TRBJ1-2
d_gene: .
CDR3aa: CASSTPRERSSNYGYTF

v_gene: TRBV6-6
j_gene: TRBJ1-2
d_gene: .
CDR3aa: CASSPGVNYGYTF

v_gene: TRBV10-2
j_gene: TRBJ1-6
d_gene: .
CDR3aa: CASSEAGYNSPLHF

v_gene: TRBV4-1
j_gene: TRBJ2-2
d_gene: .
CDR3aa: CASSQVIASELGVKGTGELFF

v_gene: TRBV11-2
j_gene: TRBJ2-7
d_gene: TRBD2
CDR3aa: CASSSRLAGGLAEQYF

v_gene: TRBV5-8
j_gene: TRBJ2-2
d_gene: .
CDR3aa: CASSKGRRTGELFF

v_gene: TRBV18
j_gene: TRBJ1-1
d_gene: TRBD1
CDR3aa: CASSTRTGGMNTEAFF

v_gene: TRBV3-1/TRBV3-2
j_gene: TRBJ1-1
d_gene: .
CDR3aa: CASSQRHGDTEAFF

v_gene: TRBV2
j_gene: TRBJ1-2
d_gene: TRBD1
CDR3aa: CASSAGQGVRYGYTF

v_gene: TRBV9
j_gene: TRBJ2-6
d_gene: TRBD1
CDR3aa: CASGGQGAFSGANVLTF

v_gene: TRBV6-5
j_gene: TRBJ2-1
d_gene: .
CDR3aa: CASSSPSSYNEQFF

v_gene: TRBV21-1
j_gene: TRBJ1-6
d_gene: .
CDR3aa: CASSKPDPGQGNSPLHF

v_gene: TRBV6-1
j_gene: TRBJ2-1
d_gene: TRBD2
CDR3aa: CASSEARGASYNEQFF

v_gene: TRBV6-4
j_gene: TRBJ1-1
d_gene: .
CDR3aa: CASSEWADRNTEAFF

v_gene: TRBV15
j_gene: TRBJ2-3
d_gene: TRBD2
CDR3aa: CATSTSGDTQYF

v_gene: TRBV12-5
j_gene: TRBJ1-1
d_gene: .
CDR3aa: CASAQFIGDTEAFF

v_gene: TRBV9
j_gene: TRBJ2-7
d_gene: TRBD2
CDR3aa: CASSVAGGGTPYEQYF

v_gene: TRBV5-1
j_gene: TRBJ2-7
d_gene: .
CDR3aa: CASSLNSYEQYF

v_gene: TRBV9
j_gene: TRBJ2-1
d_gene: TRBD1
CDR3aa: CASSVFERGHNEQFF

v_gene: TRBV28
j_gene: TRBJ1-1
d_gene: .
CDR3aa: CASSRWGTEAFF

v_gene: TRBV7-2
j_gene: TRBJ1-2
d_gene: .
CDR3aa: CASSPDSVRGYTF

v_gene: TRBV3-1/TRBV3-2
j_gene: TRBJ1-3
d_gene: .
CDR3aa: CASSQVGQFFSGNTIYF